This T cell receptor beta chain emerged from a study of blood T cells in healthy people across ages. Across the study: When template switching was applied, about one barcoded beta molecule was captured per two T cells.

A sample-barcoded 5' primer and a J-beta primer mix were used in a second PCR of roughly 7 to 11 cycles. Carrying 12 random nucleotides, a template-switch adaptor labeled each individual cDNA molecule. TCRdb called the 5' RACE reads again in MiXCR, with one record for every CDR3 protein. The sample consists of 1.5 million to 2 million distinct CDR3 sequences, around 48% of them appearing once. Study-level points and caveats: Age brought a roughly linear fall in TCR beta diversity measured per million T cells.

This clonotype was found a few times. The antigen is undetermined. CDR3 length: 15 amino acids. After removal of 2 bases from V and 5 bases from J, the junction contained 4 bases not matched to a gene. CDR1 and CDR2 (germline): ENHRY, SYGVKD. The chain joins TRBV10-3 to TRBJ2-5; TRBD1 aligns across 11 bases. The sequenced sample was blood. The receptor was isolated from a woman in her thirties or forties in good health. As DNA, the CDR3 is TGTGCCATCAGTGAGACGGACAGGGGGCTCGAGACCCAGTACTTC. Its protein product is CAISETDRGLETQYF.